This paragraph reports one T cell receptor (beta chain). These data are taken from a study of ipilimumab plus nivolumab after autologous stem cell transplantation. Ipilimumab, 1 mg/kg, started 14 to 28 days after autologous transplant. Some clones are missing from TCRdb's copy, which holds only in-frame ones; the method was immunoSEQ multiplex PCR. Here the sample spans roughly 16,000 clones, around four fifths being singletons. The sequences come from PBMCs, collected in a trial of ipilimumab plus nivolumab as post-transplant consolidation. The clonotype originates from a male donor with diffuse large B-cell lymphoma.

CDR3 region: CASSTPSGTGDVNEQFF. In DNA form, the CDR3 reads TGTGCCAGCAGCACCCCCTCCGGGACAGGGGACGTAAATGAGCAGTTCTTC. V gene TRBV7-6 combines with J gene TRBJ2-1, with TRBD1 identical over 10 bases. Looked up from germline, CDR1 is SGHVS and CDR2 is FNYEAQ. The CDR3 is 17 amino acids. V dropped 5 bases and J dropped 7; count of bases not matched to a gene: 14.